Following are 19 T cell receptor beta chains from one sample sequenced in a study of post-analysis software for immune sequencing data. Regarding the study as a whole: Patients showed TRBV5-6, TRBV5-1 and TRBV20-1 among several TRBV segments more frequent than in controls.

Their specific antigens are unknown. Unique molecular identifiers had been added to the TCR beta cDNA libraries. TCRdb re-derived calls from the PCR reads in MiXCR, one entry per CDR3 protein. The sample includes about 180,000 distinct CDR3 sequences, 25% to 35% seen only once; the top ten take roughly 1.6%. Sample: blood. The receptor source for this set is a girl aged 5-17 years with multiple sclerosis.

On this clonotype itself: One end of the junction does not line up with germline, which may come from a read error. The chain has TRBV7-7 and TRBJ2-1, with 8 bases identical to TRBD2. Germline V CDR1 and CDR2: SSHAT, FNYEAQ (reference sequence). The CDR3 extends over 13 amino acids. The CDR3 here is CASSTGLDNEQFF. For the CDR3, the DNA is TGTGCTAGCAGCACGGGACTAGACAATGAGCAGTTCTTC.

To note about this clonotype: A read error may explain this, as a much larger clone is one base away. V usage is TRBV29-1 and J usage is TRBJ2-1; the D is unclear. V lost 4 bases to trimming and J lost 13 bases, with 17 bases between them. CDR1 and CDR2 (germline): SQVTM, ANQGSEA. CDR3 length: 12 residues. CDR3 protein: CSVADNQETQFF. CDR3 sequence (DNA): TGCAGCGTTGCAGACAACCAAGAGACCCAGTTCTTC.

V and J are TRBV3-1 and TRBJ1-2; D gene unclear. CDR3 size: 15 residues. CDR1 is LGHDT, CDR2 YNNKEL, per germline (reference sequence). V was cut by 4 bases and J by 7 bases, with 19 bases left in between. This CDR3 is CASSLADPIIAGYTF. CDR3 bases: TGTGCCAGCAGCCTAGCAGACCCTATCATCGCTGGCTACACCTTC.

This clonotype appeared a few times. V usage is TRBV28 and J usage is TRBJ2-1, with D perhaps TRBD2 (6 bases). V was cut by 2 bases and J by 9 bases, with 17 bases left in between. Germline V gene sequence: CDR1 MDHEN, CDR2 SYDVKM. CDR3 size: 15 residues. CDR3 coding DNA: TGTGCCAGCAGTTTAAGGGACTCGCCGCATGGTGAGCAGTTCTTC. Amino acid sequence: CASSLRDSPHGEQFF.

To note about this clonotype: Relative to the germline gene, one junction end is altered; a read error may explain this. This sequence joins TRBV2 and TRBJ1-5; no clear D gene. The germline gives CDR1 SNHLY, CDR2 FYNNEI. The CDR3 runs to 14 residues. This chain's CDR3 is CASGEGASKQPQHF. For the CDR3, the DNA is TGTGCCAGCGGGGAGGGCGCTAGCAAGCAGCCCCAGCATTTT.

This clonotype occurred a few times. Possible read error: a much larger clone is one base away. The rearrangement uses TRBV7-7 and TRBJ2-5; the D gene is possibly TRBD2 (5 bases). Germline CDR1 SSHAT, CDR2 FNYEAQ (reference sequence). The CDR3 totals 13 residues. The CDR3 spells CAGSDRLRAEQYF. The CDR3 DNA follows: TGTGCCGGCAGCGATCGTCTGAGGGCTGAGCAGTACTTC.

The sample holds many counts of this clonotype. In DNA form, the CDR3 reads TGTGCCAGCAGTTCCCTCGAAATAGGCGCTCCCTACGAGCAGTACTTC. As protein: CASSSLEIGAPYEQYF. The gene calls are TRBV27 and TRBJ2-7; D gene uncertain. The germline V gene encodes CDR1 MNHEY and CDR2 SMNVEV (reference sequence). V was pared by 4 bases and J by 2 bases, with 18 bases between. This CDR3 is 16 amino acids long.

This clonotype was counted many times. This chain uses TRBV5-1 with TRBJ2-6, with D uncertain. CDR1 SGHRS and CDR2 YFSETQ come from the germline V gene. CDR3 length: 15 residues. V was shortened by 1 base and J by 0 bases, with 5 bases between the two germline ends. CDR3 sequence reads: CASSLFVSGANVLTF. In nucleotides, the CDR3 is TGCGCCAGCAGCTTGTTTGTCTCTGGGGCCAACGTCCTGACTTTC.

This clonotype appeared many times. The chain combines TRBV18 with TRBJ2-7; D is unresolved. The V and J ends lost 6 bases and 7 bases respectively, with 16 bases between them. The CDR3 totals 13 residues. Per germline, CDR1 KGHSH and CDR2 LQKENI. CDR3 sequence: CASSPVGAEEQYF. The CDR3 DNA follows: TGTGCCAGCTCCCCGGTAGGAGCAGAGGAGCAGTACTTC.

Of note for this clonotype: Its ends do not fully match the called genes, so a read error is possible. This rearrangement joins TRBV5-1 to TRBJ2-5; D is unresolved. The CDR3 runs to 12 residues. CDR1 is SGHRS and CDR2 is YFSETQ in the germline V gene. CDR3 amino acids: CAGSSNRGEQYF. The CDR3 nucleotides read TGCGCCGGCAGCTCGAATAGAGGTGAGCAGTACTTC.

In this sample, this clonotype turned up a few times. The CDR3 loop is CSALKDYGGDQPQHF. The CDR3 DNA is TGCAGTGCTCTGAAAGACTACGGGGGGGATCAGCCCCAGCATTTT. This chain connects TRBV20-1 to TRBJ1-5; D perhaps matches TRBD1 (5 bases). Germline V lookup: CDR1 DFQATT, CDR2 SNEGSKA (reference sequence). V dropped 5 bases and J dropped 5 bases, with 19 bases sitting between them. The CDR3 runs to 15 residues.

This clonotype was observed a handful of times. The chain is built from TRBV19 and TRBJ1-2; 9 bases align to TRBD1. In germline, CDR1 is LNHDA, CDR2 SQIVND (reference sequence). The CDR3 spans 15 residues. The ends lost 5 bases at V and 4 bases at J; junction bases unmatched: 8. The CDR3 reads CASSAGTGGSYGYTF. The CDR3 DNA reads TGTGCCAGTAGTGCTGGTACAGGGGGCAGCTATGGCTACACCTTC.

The V call is TRBV3-1, the J call TRBJ2-1; 11 positions agree with TRBD2. V lost 1 base to trimming and J lost 7 bases; unmatched junction nucleotides: 9. Germline loops: CDR1 LGHDT, CDR2 YNNKEL (reference sequence). This CDR3 region has 17 residues. CDR3 nucleotide sequence: TGTGCCAGCAGCCAAGTCACTAGCGGGAGAGAGTATAATGAGCAGTTCTTC. Translation gives CASSQVTSGREYNEQFF.

This clonotype came up many times. V gene TRBV30 combines with J gene TRBJ2-1; D is uncertain. This CDR3 spans 11 amino acids. V was shortened by 4 bases and J by 6 bases, with 7 bases between the two germline ends. Germline V gene sequence: CDR1 GTSNPN, CDR2 SVGIG (reference sequence). The CDR3 region is CAWIGVNEQFF. CDR3 in DNA: TGTGCCTGGATTGGGGTCAATGAGCAGTTCTTC.

The chain combines TRBV12-3 or TRBV12-4 with TRBJ1-5, with 7 bases that match TRBD1. The V gene end was trimmed by 4 bases and the J gene end by 9 bases; junction bases not matched to a gene: 0. The CDR3 contains 11 residues. The CDR3 protein is CASSSGGPQHF. CDR3 DNA sequence: TGTGCCAGCAGTTCAGGGGGGCCCCAGCATTTT.

CDR3 DNA: TGCAGTGCTCGAAAGCAAGGGCTCATGAACACTGAAGCTTTCTTT. The encoded protein is CSARKQGLMNTEAFF. The rearrangement joins TRBV20-1 to TRBJ1-1; no firm D call. The germline gives CDR1 DFQATT, CDR2 SNEGSKA (reference sequence). The CDR3 has 15 amino acids. The V end lost 5 bases, the J end lost 0 bases, and 16 bases lay between the germline ends.

As concerns this clonotype: A single base separates this from a much larger clone, so it may be a read error. The chain carries TRBV10-3 and TRBJ2-1; TRBD2 matches at 12 bases. V lost 6 bases to trimming and J lost 15 bases; unmatched junction nucleotides: 9. The CDR3 has 13 amino acids. Germline V lookup: CDR1 ENHRY, CDR2 SYGVKD. The CDR3 loop is CAISETSGSLRFF. CDR3 DNA: TGTGCCATCAGCGAGACTAGCGGGAGCTTGAGGTTCTTC.

The rearrangement links TRBV6-2 or TRBV6-3 to TRBJ2-1, with D maybe TRBD2 (7 bases). Trimming took 7 bases from V and 15 from J, leaving 22 bases between them. The CDR3 sequence is 13 residues long. Germline V gives CDR1 MNHEY, CDR2 SVGEGT. In nucleotides, the CDR3 is TGTGCCAGCACCACCCAAGGGGGGGCTCTAACGTTCTTC. It yields the protein CASTTQGGALTFF.

In regard to this clonotype: With a much larger clone just one base away, this may be a read error. CDR3 region: CASSLFGQMLSSYNEEFF. CDR3 coding DNA: TGTGCCAGCAGCTTATTCGGACAGATGTTAAGCTCCTACAATGAGGAGTTCTTC. The V call is TRBV11-2, the J call TRBJ2-1, with TRBD1 as a possible D gene (6 bases). The CDR3 sequence is 18 residues long. CDR1 is SGHAT, CDR2 FQNNGV, per germline.